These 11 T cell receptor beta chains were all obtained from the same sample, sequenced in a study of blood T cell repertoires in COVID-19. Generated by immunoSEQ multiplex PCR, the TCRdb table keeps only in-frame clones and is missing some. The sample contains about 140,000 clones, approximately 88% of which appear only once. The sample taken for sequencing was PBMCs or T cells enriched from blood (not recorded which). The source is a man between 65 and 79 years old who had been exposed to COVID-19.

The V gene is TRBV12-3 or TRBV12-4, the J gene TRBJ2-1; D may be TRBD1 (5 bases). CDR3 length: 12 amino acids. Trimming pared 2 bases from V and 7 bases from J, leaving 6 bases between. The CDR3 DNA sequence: TGTGCCAGCAGTTTAAGACAGAATGAGCAGTTCTTC. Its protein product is CASSLRQNEQFF.

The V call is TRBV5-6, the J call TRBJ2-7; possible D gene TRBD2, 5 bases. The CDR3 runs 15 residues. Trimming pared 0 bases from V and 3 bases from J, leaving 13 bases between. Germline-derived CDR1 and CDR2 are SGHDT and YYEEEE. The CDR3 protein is CASSLASGGVYEQYF. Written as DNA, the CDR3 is TGTGCCAGCAGCTTGGCCAGCGGTGGGGTCTACGAGCAGTACTTC.

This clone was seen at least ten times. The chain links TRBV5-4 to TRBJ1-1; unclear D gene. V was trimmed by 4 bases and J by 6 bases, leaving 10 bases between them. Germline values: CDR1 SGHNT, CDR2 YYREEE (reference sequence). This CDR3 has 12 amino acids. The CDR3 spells CASSREGAEAFF. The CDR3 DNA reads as TGTGCCAGCAGCCGAGAGGGAGCTGAAGCTTTCTTT.

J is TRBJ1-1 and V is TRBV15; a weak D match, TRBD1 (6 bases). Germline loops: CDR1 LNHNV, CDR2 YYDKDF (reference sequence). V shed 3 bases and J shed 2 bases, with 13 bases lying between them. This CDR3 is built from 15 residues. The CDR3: CATSREWTANTEAFF. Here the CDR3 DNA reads TGTGCCACCAGCAGGGAATGGACAGCCAACACTGAAGCTTTCTTT.

CDR3: CASIPPGYTDTQYF. DNA of the CDR3: TGTGCCAGCATCCCCCCGGGGTACACAGATACGCAGTATTTT. This chain links TRBV6-5 with TRBJ2-3; TRBD2 might be the D (5 bases). CDR1 MNHEY and CDR2 SVGAGI come from the germline V gene. The V end lost 7 bases, the J end lost 2 bases, and 13 bases lay between the germline ends. The CDR3 extends over 14 amino acids.

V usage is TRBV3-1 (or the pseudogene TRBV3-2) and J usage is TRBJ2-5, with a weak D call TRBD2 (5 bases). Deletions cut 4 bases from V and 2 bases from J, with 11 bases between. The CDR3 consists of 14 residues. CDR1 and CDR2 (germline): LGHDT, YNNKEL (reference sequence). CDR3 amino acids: CASSRAVTQETQYF. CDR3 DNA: TGTGCCAGCAGCCGAGCGGTTACTCAAGAGACCCAGTACTTC.

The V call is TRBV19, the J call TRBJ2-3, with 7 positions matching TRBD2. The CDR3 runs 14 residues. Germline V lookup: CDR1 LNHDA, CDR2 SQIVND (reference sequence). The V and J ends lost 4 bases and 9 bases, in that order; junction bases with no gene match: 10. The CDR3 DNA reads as TGTGCCAGTAGTACCGGACCGGGACTATACACGCAGTATTTT. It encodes CASSTGPGLYTQYF.

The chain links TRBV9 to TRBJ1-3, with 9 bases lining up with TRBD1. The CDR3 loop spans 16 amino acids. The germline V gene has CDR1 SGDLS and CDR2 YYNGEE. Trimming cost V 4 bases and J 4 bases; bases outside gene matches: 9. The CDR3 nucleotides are TGTGCCAGCAGCCCTCTAGACAGGGGGAAAGGAAACACCATATATTTT. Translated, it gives CASSPLDRGKGNTIYF.

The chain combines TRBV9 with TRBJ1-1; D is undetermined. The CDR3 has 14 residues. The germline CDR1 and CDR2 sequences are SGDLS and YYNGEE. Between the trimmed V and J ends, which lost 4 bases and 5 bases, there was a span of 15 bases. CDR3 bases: TGTGCCAGCAGCCCGGCGGGCCAAGGGACTGAAGCTTTCTTT. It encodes CASSPAGQGTEAFF. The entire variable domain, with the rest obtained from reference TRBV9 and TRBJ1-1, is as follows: DSGVTQTPKHLITATGQRVTLRCSPRSGDLSVYWYQQSLDQGLQFLIQYYNGEERAKGNILERFSAQQFPDLHSELNLSSLELGDSALYFCASSPAGQGTEAFFGQGTRLTVV.

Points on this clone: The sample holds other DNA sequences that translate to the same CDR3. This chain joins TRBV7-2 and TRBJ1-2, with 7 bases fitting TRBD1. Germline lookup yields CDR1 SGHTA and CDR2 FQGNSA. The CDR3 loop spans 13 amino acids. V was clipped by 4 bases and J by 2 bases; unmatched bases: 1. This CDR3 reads CASSSRGNYGYTF. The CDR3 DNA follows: TGTGCCAGCAGCTCCAGGGGGAACTATGGCTACACCTTC. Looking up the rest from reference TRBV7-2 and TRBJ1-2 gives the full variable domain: GAGVSQSPSNKVTEKGKDVELRCDPISGHTALYWYRQSLGQGLEFLIYFQGNSAPDKSGLPSDRFSAERTGGSVSTLTIQRTQQEDSAVYLCASSSRGNYGYTFGSGTRLTVV.

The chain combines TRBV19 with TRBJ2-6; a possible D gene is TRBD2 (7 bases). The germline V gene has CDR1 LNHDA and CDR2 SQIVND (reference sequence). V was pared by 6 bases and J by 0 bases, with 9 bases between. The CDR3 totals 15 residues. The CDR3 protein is CASRGGGSGANVLTF. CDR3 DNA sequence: TGTGCCAGTAGGGGAGGGGGCTCTGGGGCCAACGTCCTGACTTTC. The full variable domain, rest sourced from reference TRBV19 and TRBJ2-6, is DGGITQSPKYLFRKEGQNVTLSCEQNLNHDAMYWYRQDPGQGLRLIYYSQIVNDFQKGDIAEGYSVSREKKESFPLTVTSAQKNPTAFYLCASRGGGSGANVLTFGAGSRLTVL.